This T cell receptor beta chain comes out of a study of control samples from healthy donors and cancer patients. V was trimmed by 6 bases and J by 3 bases, leaving 17 bases between them. CDR3 length equals 14 residues. Germline V CDR1 and CDR2: SQVTM, ANQGSEA. The table came from immunoSEQ multiplex PCR; TCRdb's copy has only in-frame clones and leaves some out. The sample shows nearly 200,000 clones, about 91% of them seen only once. Sequencing was done on a sample of blood. The chain has TRBV29-1 and TRBJ1-1, with no clear D. The sequence came from a young man in good health. CDR3 sequence (DNA): TGCAGCGTCGCGGGCCGCCGTTTGGACACTGAAGCTTTCTTT. Protein product: CSVAGRRLDTEAFF.